Following are 2 T cell receptor beta chains from one sample sequenced in a study of human T cells and chemical hapten exposure. TCRdb ran MiXCR on the 5' RACE reads and lists one entry per CDR3 protein. The data contain approximately 81,000 distinct CDR3 sequences, about 7.7% of them seen just once; the ten biggest clones take up around 2.3%. The template was total RNA from unfractionated whole blood. The receptors were gathered from a male donor in good health.

This clonotype was counted a single time. A much larger clone sits a single nucleotide away, making a read error possible. CDR3 amino acids: CASSSGTAYTGAFF. The CDR3 DNA reads TGTGCCAGCAGCTCCGGGACAGCTTACACTGGAGCTTTCTTT. V usage is TRBV7-2 and J usage is TRBJ1-1; TRBD1 matches at 7 bases. Germline V CDR1 and CDR2: SGHTA, FQGNSA. The CDR3 length is 14 residues.

In this sample, this clonotype turned up a few times. V gene TRBV7-9 combines with J gene TRBJ1-2; 9 bases are a match to TRBD1. This CDR3 has 15 residues. J gave up 4 bases and V 4 bases, and 7 bases lay outside the gene matches. Germline V gene sequence: CDR1 SEHNR, CDR2 FQNEAQ (reference sequence). Written as DNA, the CDR3 is TGTGCCAGCAGCTCCGGGACAGGGTTTGGCTATGGCTACACCTTC. Protein product: CASSSGTGFGYGYTF.